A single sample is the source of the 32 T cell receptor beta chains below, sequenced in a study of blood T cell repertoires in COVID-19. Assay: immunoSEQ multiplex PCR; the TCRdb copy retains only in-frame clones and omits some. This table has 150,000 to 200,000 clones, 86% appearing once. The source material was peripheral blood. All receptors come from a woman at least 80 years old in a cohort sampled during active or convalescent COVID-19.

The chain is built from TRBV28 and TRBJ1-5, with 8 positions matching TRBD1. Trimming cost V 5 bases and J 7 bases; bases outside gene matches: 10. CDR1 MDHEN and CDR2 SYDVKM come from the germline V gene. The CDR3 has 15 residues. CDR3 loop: CASSVIRGQGQPQHF. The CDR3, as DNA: TGTGCCAGCAGTGTTATCAGGGGGCAAGGACAGCCCCAGCATTTT.

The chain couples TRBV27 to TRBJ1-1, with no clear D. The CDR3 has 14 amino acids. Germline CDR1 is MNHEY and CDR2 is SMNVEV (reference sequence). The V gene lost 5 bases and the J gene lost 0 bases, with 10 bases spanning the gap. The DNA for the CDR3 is TGTGCCAGCAGTCCGTACAGAATGAACACTGAAGCTTTCTTT. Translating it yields CASSPYRMNTEAFF.

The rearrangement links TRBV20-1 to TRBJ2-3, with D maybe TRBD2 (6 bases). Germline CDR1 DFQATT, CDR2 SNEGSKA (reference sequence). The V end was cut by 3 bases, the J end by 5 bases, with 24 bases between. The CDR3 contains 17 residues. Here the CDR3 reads CSASPSVGGEQVDTQYF. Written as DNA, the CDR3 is TGCAGTGCTAGTCCGTCCGTCGGCGGGGAGCAGGTAGATACGCAGTATTTT.

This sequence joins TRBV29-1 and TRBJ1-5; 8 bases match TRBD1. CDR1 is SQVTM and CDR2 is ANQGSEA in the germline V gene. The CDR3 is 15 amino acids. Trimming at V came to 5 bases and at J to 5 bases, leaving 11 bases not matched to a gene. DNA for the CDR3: TGCAGCGTTACCCCTGGGTCAGGGGGCCATCAGCCCCAGCATTTT. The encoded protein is CSVTPGSGGHQPQHF.

The CDR3 coding sequence is TGTGCCAGCAGCGTAGATGCAGGGATATCCTACGAGCAGTACTTC. Translating gives CASSVDAGISYEQYF. V gene TRBV9 combines with J gene TRBJ2-7; perhaps TRBD1 as D (5 bases). The CDR3 runs 15 residues. Germline CDR1 and CDR2: SGDLS and YYNGEE. V lost 0 bases, J lost 1 base, and 11 bases lay in between.

The CDR3 spells CASSFSGTDTEAFF. CDR3 DNA: TGTGCCAGCAGTTTTTCGGGTACGGACACTGAAGCTTTCTTT. The chain uses TRBV27 and TRBJ1-1; D gene unclear. The CDR3 loop spans 14 amino acids. V was pared by 3 bases and J by 3 bases, with 11 bases between. Germline assignment: CDR1 MNHEY and CDR2 SMNVEV (reference sequence).

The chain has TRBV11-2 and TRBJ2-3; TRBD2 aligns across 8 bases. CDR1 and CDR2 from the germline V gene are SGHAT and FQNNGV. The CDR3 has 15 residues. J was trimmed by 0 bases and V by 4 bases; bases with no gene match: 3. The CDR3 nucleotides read TGTGCCAGCAGCTCGAGCGGGGGTAGCACAGATACGCAGTATTTT. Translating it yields CASSSSGGSTDTQYF.

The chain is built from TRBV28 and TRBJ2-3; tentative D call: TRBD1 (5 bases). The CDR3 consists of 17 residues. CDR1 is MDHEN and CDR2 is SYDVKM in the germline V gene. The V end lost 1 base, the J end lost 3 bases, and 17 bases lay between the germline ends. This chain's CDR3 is CASSLFRYRQGTDTQYF. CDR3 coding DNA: TGTGCCAGCAGTTTATTTCGTTATCGGCAGGGTACAGATACGCAGTATTTT.

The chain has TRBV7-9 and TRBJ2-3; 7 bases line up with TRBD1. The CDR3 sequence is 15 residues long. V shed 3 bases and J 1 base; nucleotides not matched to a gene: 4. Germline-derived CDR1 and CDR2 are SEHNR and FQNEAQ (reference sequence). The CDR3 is CASSFRGPGTDTQYF. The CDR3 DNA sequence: TGTGCCAGCAGCTTTAGGGGGCCAGGCACAGATACGCAGTATTTT.

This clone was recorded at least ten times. CDR3 residues: CASTETAVNTGELFF. As DNA, the CDR3 is TGTGCCAGCACCGAAACCGCAGTTAACACCGGGGAGCTGTTTTTT. The rearrangement uses TRBV2 and TRBJ2-2; D uncertain. The germline CDR1 and CDR2 sequences are SNHLY and FYNNEI. CDR3 length: 15 amino acids. V lost 7 bases and J lost 2, with 14 bases in between.

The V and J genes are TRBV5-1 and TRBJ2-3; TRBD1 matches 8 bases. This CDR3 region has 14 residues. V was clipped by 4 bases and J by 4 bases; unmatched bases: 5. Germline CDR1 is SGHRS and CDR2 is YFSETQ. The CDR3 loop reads CASSGGQAADTQYF. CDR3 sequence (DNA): TGCGCCAGCAGCGGGGGACAGGCCGCAGATACGCAGTATTTT.

CDR3 bases: TGTGCCAGCAGCTCGCAGGGGGCCTCCTACGAGCAGTACTTC. As protein: CASSSQGASYEQYF. This chain uses TRBV5-4 with TRBJ2-7, with TRBD1 matching over 8 bases. This CDR3 contains 14 residues. J gave up 0 bases and V 3 bases, and 2 bases lay outside the gene matches. Germline lookup yields CDR1 SGHNT and CDR2 YYREEE (reference sequence).

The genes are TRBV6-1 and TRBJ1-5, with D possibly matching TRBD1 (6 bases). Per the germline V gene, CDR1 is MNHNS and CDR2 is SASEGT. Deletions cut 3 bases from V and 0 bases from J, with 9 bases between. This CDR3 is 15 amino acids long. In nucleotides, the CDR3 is TGTGCCAGCAGTGATCAGGGGATTAGCAATCAGCCCCAGCATTTT. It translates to CASSDQGISNQPQHF.

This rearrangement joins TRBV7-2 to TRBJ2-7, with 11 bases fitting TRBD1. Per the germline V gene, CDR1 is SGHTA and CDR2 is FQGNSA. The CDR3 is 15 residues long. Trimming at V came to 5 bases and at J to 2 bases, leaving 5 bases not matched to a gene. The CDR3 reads CASSRTGQGAYEQYF. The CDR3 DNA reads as TGTGCCAGCAGCAGAACGGGACAGGGGGCCTACGAGCAGTACTTC.

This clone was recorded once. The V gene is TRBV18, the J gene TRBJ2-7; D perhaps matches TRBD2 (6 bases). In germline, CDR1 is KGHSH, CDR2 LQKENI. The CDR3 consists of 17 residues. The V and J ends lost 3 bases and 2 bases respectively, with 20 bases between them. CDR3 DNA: TGTGCCAGCTCACCGGAGGGGCGTCCCTATACAACCTACGAGCAGTACGTC. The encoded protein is CASSPEGRPYTTYEQYV.

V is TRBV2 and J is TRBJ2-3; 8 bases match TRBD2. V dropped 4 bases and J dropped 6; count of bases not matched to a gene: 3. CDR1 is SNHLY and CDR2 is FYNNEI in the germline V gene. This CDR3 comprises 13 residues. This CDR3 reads CASSGSSGDTQYF. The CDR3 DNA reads TGTGCCAGCAGTGGGTCTAGCGGGGATACGCAGTATTTT. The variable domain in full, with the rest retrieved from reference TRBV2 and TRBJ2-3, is EPEVTQTPSHQVTQMGQEVILRCVPISNHLYFYWYRQILGQKVEFLVSFYNNEISEKSEIFDDQFSVERPDGSNFTLKIRSTKLEDSAMYFCASSGSSGDTQYFGPGTRLTVL.

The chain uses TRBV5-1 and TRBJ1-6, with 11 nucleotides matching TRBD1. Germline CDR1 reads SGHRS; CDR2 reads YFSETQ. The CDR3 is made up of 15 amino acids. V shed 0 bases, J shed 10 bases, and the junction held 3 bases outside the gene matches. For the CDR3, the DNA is TGCGCCAGCAGCTTGGCGGGACAGGGGGGCTCACCCCTCCACTTT. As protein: CASSLAGQGGSPLHF.

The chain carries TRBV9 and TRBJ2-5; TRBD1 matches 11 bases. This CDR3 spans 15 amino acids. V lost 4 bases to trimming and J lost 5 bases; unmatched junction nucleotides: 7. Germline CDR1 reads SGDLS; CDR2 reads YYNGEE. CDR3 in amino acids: CASSSWTGGMETQYF. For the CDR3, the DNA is TGTGCCAGCAGCTCTTGGACAGGGGGCATGGAGACCCAGTACTTC.

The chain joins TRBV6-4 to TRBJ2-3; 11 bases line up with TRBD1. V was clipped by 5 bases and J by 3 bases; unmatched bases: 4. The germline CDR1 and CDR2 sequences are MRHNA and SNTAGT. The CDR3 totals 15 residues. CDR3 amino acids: CASSSGQGVTDTQYF. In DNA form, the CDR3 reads TGTGCCAGCAGTTCGGGACAGGGGGTGACAGATACGCAGTATTTT.

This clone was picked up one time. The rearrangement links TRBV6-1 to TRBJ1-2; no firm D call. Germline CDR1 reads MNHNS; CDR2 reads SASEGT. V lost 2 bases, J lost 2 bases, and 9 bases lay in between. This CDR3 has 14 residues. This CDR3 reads CASSEYLGNYGYTF. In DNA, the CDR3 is TGTGCCAGCAGTGAATATCTAGGCAACTATGGCTACACCTTC.

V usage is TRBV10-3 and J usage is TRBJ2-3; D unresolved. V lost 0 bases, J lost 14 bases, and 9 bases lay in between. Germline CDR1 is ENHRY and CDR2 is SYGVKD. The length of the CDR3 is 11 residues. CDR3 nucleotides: TGTGCCATCAGTGAGTCGGCCAGGTGGTATTTT. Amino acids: CAISESARWYF.

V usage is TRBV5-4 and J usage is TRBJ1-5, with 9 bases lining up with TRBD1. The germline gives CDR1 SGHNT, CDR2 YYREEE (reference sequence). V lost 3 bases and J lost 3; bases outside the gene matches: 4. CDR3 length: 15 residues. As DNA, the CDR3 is TGTGCCAGCAGCTCGGGGACAGGGCTCAATCAGCCCCAGCATTTT. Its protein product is CASSSGTGLNQPQHF.

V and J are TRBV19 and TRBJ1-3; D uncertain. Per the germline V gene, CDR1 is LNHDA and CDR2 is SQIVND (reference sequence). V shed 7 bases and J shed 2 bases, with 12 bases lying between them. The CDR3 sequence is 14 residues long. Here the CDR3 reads CASKTEDAGNTIYF. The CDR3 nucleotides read TGTGCCAGTAAAACAGAAGACGCTGGAAACACCATATATTTT.

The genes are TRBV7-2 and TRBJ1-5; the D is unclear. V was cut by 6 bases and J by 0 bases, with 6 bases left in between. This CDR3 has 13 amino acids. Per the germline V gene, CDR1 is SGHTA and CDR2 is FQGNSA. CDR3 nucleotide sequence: TGTGCCAGCAGGACTAATAGCAATCAGCCCCAGCATTTT. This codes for CASRTNSNQPQHF.

CDR3 protein: CASSFEKPQHF. The DNA of the CDR3 is TGTGCCAGCAGTTTTGAGAAGCCCCAGCATTTT. The V and J genes are TRBV28 and TRBJ1-5; no clear D. The CDR3 is 11 amino acids. In germline, CDR1 is MDHEN, CDR2 SYDVKM. Trimming pared 3 bases from V and 8 bases from J, leaving 5 bases between.

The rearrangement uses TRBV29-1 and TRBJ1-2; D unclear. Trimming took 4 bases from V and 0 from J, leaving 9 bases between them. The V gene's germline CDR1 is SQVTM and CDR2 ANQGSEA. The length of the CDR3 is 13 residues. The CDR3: CSVGGVANYGYTF. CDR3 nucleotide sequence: TGCAGCGTTGGAGGCGTAGCTAACTATGGCTACACCTTC.

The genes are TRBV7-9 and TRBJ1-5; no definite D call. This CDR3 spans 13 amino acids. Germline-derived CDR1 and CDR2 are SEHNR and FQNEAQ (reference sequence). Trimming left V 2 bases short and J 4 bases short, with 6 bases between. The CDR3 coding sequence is TGTGCCAGCAGCTTATCCACAAATCAGCCCCAGCATTTT. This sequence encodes CASSLSTNQPQHF.

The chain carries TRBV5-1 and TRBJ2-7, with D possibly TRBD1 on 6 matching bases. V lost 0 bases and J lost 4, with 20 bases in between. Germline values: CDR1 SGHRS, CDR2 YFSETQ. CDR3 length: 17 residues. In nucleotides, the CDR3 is TGCGCCAGCAGCTTGGAATATTCCCTTGGGGGCTCTTACGAGCAGTACTTC. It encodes CASSLEYSLGGSYEQYF.

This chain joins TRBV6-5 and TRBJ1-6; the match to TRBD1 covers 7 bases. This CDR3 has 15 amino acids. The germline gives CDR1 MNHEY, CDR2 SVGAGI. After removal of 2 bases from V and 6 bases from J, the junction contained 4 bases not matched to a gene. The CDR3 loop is CASSYSRDSNSPLHF. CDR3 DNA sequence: TGTGCCAGCAGTTACAGTAGGGACAGTAATTCACCCCTCCACTTT.

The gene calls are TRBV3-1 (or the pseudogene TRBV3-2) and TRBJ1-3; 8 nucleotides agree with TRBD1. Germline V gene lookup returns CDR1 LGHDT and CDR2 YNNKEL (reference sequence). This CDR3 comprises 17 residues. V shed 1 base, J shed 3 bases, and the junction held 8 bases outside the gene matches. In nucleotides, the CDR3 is TGTGCCAGCAGCCAAGGATATAGGACAGGGAATGGAAACACCATATATTTT. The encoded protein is CASSQGYRTGNGNTIYF.

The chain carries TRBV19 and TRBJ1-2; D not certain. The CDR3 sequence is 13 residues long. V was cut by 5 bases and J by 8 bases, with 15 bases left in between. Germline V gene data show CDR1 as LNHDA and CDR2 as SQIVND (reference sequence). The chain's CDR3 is CASSPRGLGGYTF. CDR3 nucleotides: TGTGCCAGTAGTCCTCGAGGGTTGGGGGGCTACACCTTC.

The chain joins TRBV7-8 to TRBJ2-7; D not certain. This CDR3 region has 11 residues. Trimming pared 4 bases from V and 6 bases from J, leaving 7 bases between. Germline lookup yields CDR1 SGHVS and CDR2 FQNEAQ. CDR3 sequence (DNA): TGTGCCAGCAGCTCTGTCGGCGAGCAGTACTTC. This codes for CASSSVGEQYF.